Listed here are 3 T cell receptor beta chains from one sample, sequenced in a study of early T cells in non-severe SARS-CoV-2 infection. TCRdb processed the 5' RACE reads anew with MiXCR; each CDR3 protein has one entry. The sample carries 100,000 to 150,000 distinct CDR3 sequences, about 16% recorded once. Sequenced input: whole blood. These TCRs come from an adult who was a healthcare worker with PCR-confirmed SARS-CoV-2 infection or an uninfected control (not recorded which).

V usage is TRBV27 and J usage is TRBJ2-2, with a possible D match to TRBD1 (6 bases). V was shortened by 7 bases and J by 3 bases, with 15 bases between the two germline ends. This CDR3 spans 15 amino acids. Germline V gene lookup returns CDR1 MNHEY and CDR2 SMNVEV (reference sequence). The CDR3 bases are TGTGCCAGCACATCTTCAGGGGCACACACCGGGGAGCTGTTTTTT. Protein: CASTSSGAHTGELFF.

J is TRBJ2-3 and V is TRBV27; tentative D call: TRBD2 (5 bases). V was pared by 5 bases and J by 10 bases, with 19 bases between. Germline lookup yields CDR1 MNHEY and CDR2 SMNVEV (reference sequence). The CDR3 extends over 14 amino acids. CDR3 bases: TGTGCCAGCAGTCTCCTCTCGCGGGTCACGGCGCAGTATTTT. Translation gives CASSLLSRVTAQYF.

The chain recombines TRBV7-2 with TRBJ2-3; D assignment may be TRBD1 or TRBD2 (6 bases each). This CDR3 region has 16 residues. The germline CDR1 and CDR2 sequences are SGHTA and FQGNSA. Trimming shortened V by 5 bases and J by 8 bases, and 23 bases separated the two germline ends. Here the CDR3 reads CASSPASGASRATQYF. The CDR3 DNA reads TGTGCCAGCAGCCCTGCCTCGGGGGCCTCACGGGCTACGCAGTATTTT.